The 23 T cell receptor beta chains listed next were all sequenced from one sample in a study of Ad26.COV2.S vaccination and SARS-CoV-2 variants. Data came from immunoSEQ multiplex PCR; TCRdb stores just in-frame clones and leaves some out. The sample carries fewer than 400,000 clones, 88% recorded once. Sample treatment: about 20 received Ad26.COV2.S at low or high dose, single or two shots; roughly five received placebo; per-sample allocation not given. The investigators took samples on day 63 after the first vaccine or placebo injection. Specimen: peripheral blood, collected in a trial of Ad26.COV2.S vaccine versus placebo. These receptors originate from a person aged 18-60 years who received the Ad26.COV2.S COVID-19 vaccine or a placebo.

The rearrangement links TRBV6-5 to TRBJ1-3; no reliable D call. Looked up from germline, CDR1 is MNHEY and CDR2 is SVGAGI. The CDR3 sequence is 15 residues long. Between the trimmed V and J ends, which lost 6 bases and 0 bases, there was a span of 12 bases. CDR3 sequence: CASSLHLSSGNTIYF. The DNA for the CDR3 is TGTGCCAGCAGCCTACACCTCAGCTCTGGAAACACCATATATTTT.

The CDR3 sequence is CASSRSGGWEQYF. As DNA, the CDR3 is TGCGCCAGCAGCCGCTCTGGGGGGTGGGAGCAGTACTTC. The J gene is TRBJ2-7, the V gene TRBV5-1; tentatively, D is TRBD2 (6 bases). V lost 4 bases to trimming and J lost 7 bases, with 15 bases between them. The CDR3 sequence is 13 residues long. Germline CDR1 is SGHRS and CDR2 is YFSETQ.

The chain has TRBV6-5 and TRBJ2-7, with D perhaps TRBD1 (6 bases). CDR1 MNHEY and CDR2 SVGAGI come from the germline V gene. The length of the CDR3 is 13 residues. The V end was cut by 5 bases, the J end by 3 bases, with 11 bases between. CDR3 amino acids: CASSPGQLYEQYF. The CDR3 region has the DNA TGTGCCAGCAGTCCGGGACAACTCTACGAGCAGTACTTC.

Concerning this clone itself: The same CDR3 is also encoded by other DNA sequences in this sample. This rearrangement joins TRBV12-3 or TRBV12-4 to TRBJ1-1; D is perhaps TRBD1 (5 bases). The CDR3 runs 13 residues. The V end was cut by 6 bases, the J end by 1 base, with 9 bases between. DNA of the CDR3: TGTGCCAGCAGCCGCCAGGGGAACACTGAAGCTTTCTTT. Translation gives CASSRQGNTEAFF.

This clone showed up just once. The chain carries TRBV7-8 and TRBJ2-5; D is perhaps TRBD1 (6 bases). The CDR3 spans 17 residues. The V end was cut by 1 base, the J end by 1 base, with 16 bases between. CDR1 SGHVS and CDR2 FQNEAQ come from the germline V gene. CDR3: CASSLDQAGAPQETQYF. DNA of the CDR3: TGTGCCAGCAGCTTAGATCAGGCAGGGGCTCCCCAAGAGACCCAGTACTTC.

This sequence joins TRBV7-9 and TRBJ2-7; D is undetermined. The germline gives CDR1 SEHNR, CDR2 FQNEAQ (reference sequence). Between the trimmed V and J ends, which lost 1 base and 3 bases, there was a span of 10 bases. The length of the CDR3 is 14 residues. The CDR3 bases are TGTGCCAGCAGCTTAGACGGCGGATACTACGAGCAGTACTTC. Its translation is CASSLDGGYYEQYF.

The V call is TRBV12-5, the J call TRBJ1-4; D uncertain. Trimming cost V 6 bases and J 4 bases, with 3 bases left between them. CDR3 length: 11 amino acids. CDR1 and CDR2 (germline): LGHNT, FRNRAP. The CDR3 loop reads CASGNNEKLFF. For the CDR3, the DNA is TGTGCTAGTGGAAATAATGAAAAACTGTTTTTT.

V gene TRBV6-1 combines with J gene TRBJ1-6; D gene ambiguous. Per germline, CDR1 MNHNS and CDR2 SASEGT. The V gene lost 0 bases and the J gene lost 0 bases, with 15 bases spanning the gap. The CDR3 is 19 residues long. The CDR3: CASSEAKFGYLSYNSPLHF. DNA for the CDR3: TGTGCCAGCAGTGAAGCGAAGTTCGGTTACCTCTCCTATAATTCACCCCTCCACTTT.

The chain links TRBV11-3 to TRBJ2-5; D tentatively fits TRBD1 or TRBD2 (5 bases each). The germline CDR1 and CDR2 sequences are SGHNT and YENEEA. The CDR3 consists of 18 residues. The V end was cut by 3 bases, the J end by 2 bases, with 22 bases between. The CDR3 coding sequence is TGTGCCAGCAGCTTTGGGGCGAGTACAGAGGGGTCACAAGAGACCCAGTACTTC. This translates into CASSFGASTEGSQETQYF.

The chain uses TRBV29-1 and TRBJ2-1, with a possible D match to TRBD1 (7 bases). The V gene's germline CDR1 is SQVTM and CDR2 ANQGSEA. This CDR3 contains 13 residues. V was pared by 2 bases and J by 7 bases, with 12 bases between. Written as DNA, the CDR3 is TGCAGCGTTGAACAGGGGGACTTGAATGAGCAGTTCTTC. Its translation: CSVEQGDLNEQFF.

V is TRBV6-5 and J is TRBJ1-1, with D possibly being TRBD1 (5 bases). Germline loops: CDR1 MNHEY, CDR2 SVGAGI. Trimming left V 7 bases short and J 0 bases short, with 9 bases between. This CDR3 has 13 residues. CDR3 loop: CASIEGVNTEAFF. CDR3 DNA: TGTGCCAGCATAGAAGGGGTGAACACTGAAGCTTTCTTT.

The chain couples TRBV9 to TRBJ2-2; the D is unclear. V was pared by 0 bases and J by 5 bases, with 14 bases between. In germline, CDR1 is SGDLS, CDR2 YYNGEE. This CDR3 contains 16 residues. The CDR3 bases are TGTGCCAGCAGCGTAGAGGGCCAGCTGACTACCGGGGAGCTGTTTTTT. Protein: CASSVEGQLTTGELFF. The entire variable domain, with the rest obtained from reference TRBV9 and TRBJ2-2, is as follows: DSGVTQTPKHLITATGQRVTLRCSPRSGDLSVYWYQQSLDQGLQFLIQYYNGEERAKGNILERFSAQQFPDLHSELNLSSLELGDSALYFCASSVEGQLTTGELFFGEGSRLTVL.

In DNA, the CDR3 is TGTGCCAGCAGGGGCAGGACAGAGAACACTGAAGCTTTCTTT. The encoded protein is CASRGRTENTEAFF. V is TRBV6-6 and J is TRBJ1-1; weak D call: TRBD1 (6 bases). V was pared by 6 bases and J by 1 base, with 12 bases between. This CDR3 spans 14 amino acids. CDR1 MNHNY and CDR2 SVGAGI come from the germline V gene (reference sequence).

This clone was observed once. CDR3 residues: CASSVLAGRSEQFF. As DNA, the CDR3 is TGTGCCAGCAGTGTGCTAGCGGGGCGGAGTGAGCAGTTCTTC. This chain uses TRBV2 with TRBJ2-1, with 9 nucleotides matching TRBD2. CDR3 length: 14 amino acids. Trimming at V came to 4 bases and at J to 9 bases, leaving 7 bases not matched to a gene. In germline, CDR1 is SNHLY, CDR2 FYNNEI.

The chain has TRBV4-1 and TRBJ2-5; 12 bases line up with TRBD2. Trimming took 0 bases from V and 3 from J; bases not matched to a gene: 8. The CDR3 is made up of 18 amino acids. Per the germline V gene, CDR1 is MGHRA and CDR2 is YSYEKL. The CDR3 DNA reads as TGCGCCAGCAGCCAAGATAAACTAGCGGGGGGTTCTAAAGAGACCCAGTACTTC. Amino acid sequence: CASSQDKLAGGSKETQYF.

The chain employs TRBV6-2 or TRBV6-3 and TRBJ2-3, with D unclear. CDR1 is MNHEY, CDR2 SVGEGT, per germline. The CDR3 length is 13 residues. The V and J ends lost 3 bases and 6 bases respectively, with 10 bases between them. The CDR3 DNA is TGTGCCAGCAGTTATAACTGGACGGATACGCAGTATTTT. As protein: CASSYNWTDTQYF.

This chain connects TRBV3-1 (or the pseudogene TRBV3-2) to TRBJ1-2; D uncertain. The CDR3 runs to 14 residues. Germline CDR1 LGHDT, CDR2 YNNKEL (reference sequence). The V end lost 0 bases, the J end lost 5 bases, and 10 bases lay between the germline ends. The CDR3 region is CASSQDRELYGYTF. Here the CDR3 DNA reads TGTGCCAGCAGCCAAGATCGAGAACTTTATGGCTACACCTTC.

This rearrangement joins TRBV4-1 to TRBJ2-5, with 9 positions matching TRBD2. CDR3 size: 15 residues. Germline V gene sequence: CDR1 MGHRA, CDR2 YSYEKL. Germline trimming cut 3 bases from V and 3 bases from J; bases unmatched to any gene: 5. The CDR3 reads CASSHRGGAEETQYF. CDR3 coding DNA: TGCGCCAGCAGCCACCGCGGGGGGGCGGAAGAGACCCAGTACTTC.

In regard to this clone: Its ends do not fully match the called genes, so a read error is possible. The J gene is TRBJ2-7, the V gene TRBV2; 8 bases match TRBD1. The germline V gene has CDR1 SNHLY and CDR2 FYNNEI. This CDR3 is built from 10 residues. In DNA, the CDR3 is TGTGCCAGCACCCGGACAGGGATGTTTTTC. This translates into CASTRTGMFF.

The chain couples TRBV10-2 to TRBJ1-1, with 7 bases aligning to TRBD1. The germline V gene encodes CDR1 WSHSY and CDR2 SAAADI. The V segment lost 5 bases and the J segment 2 bases; nucleotides outside the gene matches: 5. This CDR3 spans 14 amino acids. CDR3 residues: CASSRGQINTEAFF. The CDR3 DNA follows: TGCGCCAGCAGTAGGGGGCAGATAAACACTGAAGCTTTCTTT.

The chain joins TRBV5-4 to TRBJ1-1; no clear D. V was cut by 4 bases and J by 0 bases, with 13 bases left in between. The germline gives CDR1 SGHNT, CDR2 YYREEE (reference sequence). The CDR3 totals 15 residues. CDR3 DNA: TGTGCCAGCAGCCTAGAGGGCGGTATGAACACTGAAGCTTTCTTT. Protein: CASSLEGGMNTEAFF. The full variable domain, its missing parts supplied by reference TRBV5-4 and TRBJ1-1, is ETGVTQSPTHLIKTRGQQVTLRCSSQSGHNTVSWYQQALGQGPQFIFQYYREEENGRGNFPPRFSGLQFPNYSSELNVNALELDDSALYLCASSLEGGMNTEAFFGQGTRLTVV.

The chain combines TRBV3-1 (or the pseudogene TRBV3-2) with TRBJ1-1; the match to TRBD1 covers 7 bases. V shed 4 bases, J shed 6 bases, and the junction held 11 bases outside the gene matches. This CDR3 contains 15 residues. Per the germline V gene, CDR1 is LGHDT and CDR2 is YNNKEL (reference sequence). CDR3 amino acids: CASSPPAGGRSEAFF. CDR3 sequence (DNA): TGTGCCAGCAGCCCCCCCGCAGGGGGTAGGTCTGAAGCTTTCTTT.

This chain connects TRBV30 to TRBJ1-2, with D possibly being TRBD1 (5 bases). Germline values: CDR1 GTSNPN, CDR2 SVGIG (reference sequence). The CDR3 consists of 15 residues. Trimming removed 3 bases from V and 1 base from J, with 15 bases in between. CDR3 nucleotide sequence: TGTGCCTGGAGCGGGGACGGAGAACTTAACTATGGCTACACCTTC. It encodes CAWSGDGELNYGYTF.